What follows are 17 T cell receptor beta chains derived from one specimen sequenced in a study of shared clonotypes between healthy human individuals. The table came from immunoSEQ multiplex PCR; TCRdb's copy has only in-frame clones and leaves some out. The data contain some 1,600,000 clones, 95% to 99% of them singletons. Material: naive CD4+ T cells sorted from blood. Stated subset: CD45RA+ positively selected. The receptor source for this set is a man in his thirties or forties in good health.

The chain couples TRBV6-5 to TRBJ2-1; the D gene is possibly TRBD2 (5 bases). The CDR3 is made up of 15 amino acids. The germline V gene has CDR1 MNHEY and CDR2 SVGAGI. V shed 7 bases and J shed 0 bases, with 13 bases lying between them. The CDR3 nucleotides read TGTGCCAGCACCACGGGGTTCAGCTCCTACAATGAGCAGTTCTTC. Translating gives CASTTGFSSYNEQFF.

The chain uses TRBV13 and TRBJ1-2, with 7 bases lining up with TRBD1. Germline V gene lookup returns CDR1 PRHDT and CDR2 FYEKMQ (reference sequence). Germline trimming cut 3 bases from V and 8 bases from J; bases unmatched to any gene: 6. The CDR3 extends over 13 amino acids. CDR3 sequence: CASSLTGFLGYTF. The CDR3 bases are TGTGCCAGCAGCTTGACAGGGTTCTTAGGCTACACCTTC.

The rearrangement links TRBV5-6 to TRBJ2-2; D may be TRBD1 or TRBD2 (5 bases each). V was clipped by 1 base and J by 5 bases, with 15 bases between them. CDR3 length equals 16 residues. Germline V gene sequence: CDR1 SGHDT, CDR2 YYEEEE. The CDR3 DNA reads as TGTGCCAGCAGCTTGTGGGGGATTCCGGGGACCGGGGAGCTGTTTTTT. Protein sequence: CASSLWGIPGTGELFF.

The J gene is TRBJ2-1, the V gene TRBV18, with 9 bases identical to TRBD2. The length of the CDR3 is 15 residues. The trim removed 4 bases at V and 2 bases at J, leaving 3 bases unmatched. Per the germline V gene, CDR1 is KGHSH and CDR2 is LQKENI. CDR3 region: CASSHLAGTYNEQFF. In DNA form, the CDR3 reads TGTGCCAGCTCACACCTAGCGGGAACCTACAATGAGCAGTTCTTC.

The chain employs TRBV5-1 and TRBJ1-4; D is uncertain. The CDR3 extends over 16 amino acids. CDR1 SGHRS and CDR2 YFSETQ come from the germline V gene. The V end was cut by 3 bases, the J end by 8 bases, with 20 bases between. The CDR3 region is CASSYSQPPVGEKLFF. CDR3 DNA: TGCGCCAGCAGCTACTCCCAACCGCCGGTGGGGGAAAAACTGTTTTTT.

This chain uses TRBV28 with TRBJ2-7; perhaps TRBD1 as D (7 bases). CDR1 and CDR2 (germline): MDHEN, SYDVKM. V gave up 5 bases and J gave up 3 bases, with 17 bases separating them. This CDR3 has 15 amino acids. The CDR3 bases are TGTGCCAGCAGTCCCATCGGGGGACAGTACTACGAGCAGTACTTC. The encoded protein is CASSPIGGQYYEQYF.

With regard to this clone: This sample also contains other DNA sequences that code for the same CDR3. The chain combines TRBV6-6 with TRBJ2-3; D is perhaps TRBD1 (6 bases). Germline CDR1 MNHNY, CDR2 SVGAGI (reference sequence). Trimming removed 0 bases at V and 3 bases at J, with 7 bases between. The CDR3 length is 14 residues. This CDR3 reads CASSYSDRTDTQYF. CDR3 coding DNA: TGTGCCAGCAGTTACTCGGACAGAACAGATACGCAGTATTTT.

The chain joins TRBV6-9 to TRBJ1-4; unclear D gene. The CDR3 has 15 residues. Germline CDR1 MNHGY, CDR2 SVAAGI. Between the trimmed V and J ends, which lost 6 bases and 7 bases, there was a span of 18 bases. The CDR3 DNA sequence: TGTGCCAGCAGGGCCCGACGGGATTATCGTGAAAAACTGTTTTTT. Amino acid sequence: CASRARRDYREKLFF.

This sequence joins TRBV15 and TRBJ2-2; 8 positions match TRBD2. After removal of 1 base from V and 5 bases from J, the junction contained 9 bases not matched to a gene. Germline V gives CDR1 LNHNV, CDR2 YYDKDF (reference sequence). This CDR3 has 17 residues. The CDR3 loop is CATSRVKTGGDTGELFF. In DNA form, the CDR3 reads TGTGCCACCAGCAGAGTAAAGACGGGAGGGGATACCGGGGAGCTGTTTTTT.

This rearrangement joins TRBV10-3 to TRBJ2-5; D call uncertain. The V gene lost 0 bases and the J gene lost 3 bases, with 14 bases spanning the gap. This CDR3 comprises 16 residues. The germline V gene has CDR1 ENHRY and CDR2 SYGVKD. The CDR3 loop reads CAISESKGSGEETQYF. CDR3 bases: TGTGCCATCAGTGAGTCCAAGGGTTCAGGCGAAGAGACCCAGTACTTC.

A note on this clone: The identical CDR3 is also encoded by other nucleotide sequences in the sample. The chain links TRBV9 to TRBJ2-5, with D unclear. Germline V gives CDR1 SGDLS, CDR2 YYNGEE. V was pared by 0 bases and J by 2 bases, with 5 bases between. This CDR3 has 13 residues. CDR3 nucleotide sequence: TGTGCCAGCAGCGTAGCCAGTCAAGAGACCCAGTACTTC. Amino acid sequence: CASSVASQETQYF.

V and J are TRBV18 and TRBJ1-1; 8 bases align to TRBD1. This CDR3 has 15 amino acids. Germline V lookup: CDR1 KGHSH, CDR2 LQKENI. The junction had 4 bases not matched to a gene; V was cut back by 4 bases and J by 0 bases. This CDR3 is CASSLGTGMNTEAFF. CDR3 coding DNA: TGTGCCAGCTCACTCGGGACAGGAATGAACACTGAAGCTTTCTTT.

This rearrangement joins TRBV23-1 to TRBJ1-5, with D possibly matching TRBD1 (5 bases). TRBV23-1 belongs to the ORF category, with a function that is uncertain. Trimming took off 6 bases at V and 4 bases at J, with 16 bases between the two ends. The CDR3 runs to 15 residues. In DNA form, the CDR3 reads TGCGCCAGCAGCCAGAACGGGGCCCCAAATCAGCCCCAGCATTTT. Protein product: CASSQNGAPNQPQHF.

The chain joins TRBV28 to TRBJ1-2, with TRBD1 as a possible D gene (6 bases). CDR1 is MDHEN and CDR2 is SYDVKM in the germline V gene. V was pared by 5 bases and J by 3 bases, with 13 bases between. This CDR3 is 14 amino acids long. CDR3 DNA: TGTGCCAGCAGTCCTACCGGACAGTACTATGGCTACACCTTC. This gives the protein CASSPTGQYYGYTF.

About this clone: Other DNA sequences in this sample translate to the same CDR3. The rearrangement joins TRBV7-9 to TRBJ2-7, with D unresolved. Trimming removed 5 bases from V and 0 bases from J, with 8 bases in between. The CDR3 extends over 13 amino acids. Germline values: CDR1 SEHNR, CDR2 FQNEAQ (reference sequence). The CDR3 spells CASSPRSSYEQYF. The CDR3 DNA is TGTGCCAGCAGCCCCCGCAGCTCCTACGAGCAGTACTTC.

The chain joins TRBV5-1 to TRBJ2-3, with D possibly being TRBD2 (6 bases). Trimming cost V 3 bases and J 2 bases, with 13 bases left between them. This CDR3 has 15 residues. Germline V lookup: CDR1 SGHRS, CDR2 YFSETQ. CDR3 protein: CASSWPRGNTDTQYF. The CDR3 bases are TGCGCCAGCAGCTGGCCCCGCGGGAACACAGATACGCAGTATTTT. Looking up the rest from reference TRBV5-1 and TRBJ2-3 gives the full variable domain: KAGVTQTPRYLIKTRGQQVTLSCSPISGHRSVSWYQQTPGQGLQFLFEYFSETQRNKGNFPGRFSGRQFSNSRSEMNVSTLELGDSALYLCASSWPRGNTDTQYFGPGTRLTVL.

This chain uses TRBV5-1 with TRBJ2-2; no clear D gene. The CDR3 runs 12 residues. The germline V gene has CDR1 SGHRS and CDR2 YFSETQ. V lost 1 base and J lost 4, with 2 bases in between. The CDR3 DNA reads as TGCGCCAGCAGCTTGCCCACCGGGGAGCTGTTTTTT. Translated: CASSLPTGELFF.